A selection of T cell receptor beta chains follows, all from one sample in a study of T cell responses to AZD1222 COVID-19 vaccine. Using immunoSEQ multiplex PCR, the repertoire was profiled, and TCRdb retains in-frame clones only, with some absent. This table has fewer than 130,000 clones, just under 95% appearing once. Source: peripheral blood, taken on day 0 of AZD1222 vaccination. Source of these receptors: an adult in good health. Both conserved end residues are part of each CDR3. The D gene is left open where the match is weak. Not all rows give a size; the values are once, few, many and, for expanded clones, a class.

D gene: -; clone size: -; J gene: TRBJ1-3; V gene: TRBV19; CDR3 DNA: TGTGCCAGTACCGATGGGCCAGGGTCGCGAAACACCATATATTTT; CDR3 protein: CASTDGPGSRNTIYF
D gene: TRBD1; clone size: -; J gene: TRBJ1-3; V gene: TRBV6-1; CDR3 DNA: TGTGCCAGCAGTGATGGGACAGGGGGAGGAAACACCATATATTTT; CDR3 protein: CASSDGTGGGNTIYF
D gene: -; clone size: -; J gene: TRBJ1-2; V gene: TRBV7-9; CDR3 DNA: TGTGCCAGCAGTTATACAGGGACTGGTGGCTACACCTTC; CDR3 protein: CASSYTGTGGYTF
D gene: -; clone size: -; J gene: TRBJ2-4; V gene: TRBV7-6; CDR3 DNA: TGTGCCAGCAGCTTAAGGCAGGGAGACATTCAGTACTTC; CDR3 protein: CASSLRQGDIQYF
D gene: TRBD1; clone size: -; J gene: TRBJ2-3; V gene: TRBV30; CDR3 DNA: TGTGCCTGTGGGACAGGGGGCGCGAAGGATACGCAGTATTTT; CDR3 protein: CACGTGGAKDTQYF
D gene: -; clone size: once; J gene: TRBJ1-6; V gene: TRBV5-1; CDR3 DNA: TGCGCCAGCAGCCCGGACCTTTCGATTGATTCACCCCTCCACTTT; CDR3 protein: CASSPDLSIDSPLHF
D gene: TRBD1; clone size: -; J gene: TRBJ2-7; V gene: TRBV10-2; CDR3 DNA: TGCGCCAGCCGTCCGGGACAGGGGACCTACGAGCAGTACTTC; CDR3 protein: CASRPGQGTYEQYF
D gene: -; clone size: -; J gene: TRBJ2-7; V gene: TRBV3-1/TRBV3-2; CDR3 DNA: TGTGCCAGCAGCCAAGTTCGGTTACAGACCTACGAGCAGTACTTC; CDR3 protein: CASSQVRLQTYEQYF
D gene: TRBD1; clone size: -; J gene: TRBJ1-2; V gene: TRBV11-2; CDR3 DNA: TGTGCCAGCAGCCAGGGACAGAGAAACTATGGCTACACCTTC; CDR3 protein: CASSQGQRNYGYTF
D gene: -; clone size: -; J gene: TRBJ2-7; V gene: TRBV5-4; CDR3 DNA: TGTGCCAGCAACCCGGGGGCCTCCTACGAGCAGTACTTC; CDR3 protein: CASNPGASYEQYF
D gene: -; clone size: -; J gene: TRBJ1-2; V gene: TRBV2; CDR3 DNA: TGTGCCAGCAGTGCAAGGCTAGCGGATGGCTACACCTTC; CDR3 protein: CASSARLADGYTF
D gene: -; clone size: few; J gene: TRBJ2-7; V gene: TRBV5-4; CDR3 DNA: TGTGCCAGCAGCTTGGGCGGATACGAGCAGTACTTC; CDR3 protein: CASSLGGYEQYF
D gene: -; clone size: once; J gene: TRBJ1-2; V gene: TRBV9; CDR3 DNA: TGTGCCAGCAGCACAACTCAAAACTATGGCTACACCTTC; CDR3 protein: CASSTTQNYGYTF
D gene: TRBD1; clone size: -; J gene: TRBJ1-1; V gene: TRBV19; CDR3 DNA: TGTGCCAGTAGTATCCCAGGACAGGGAAGCACTGAAGCTTTCTTT; CDR3 protein: CASSIPGQGSTEAFF
D gene: -; clone size: -; J gene: TRBJ1-5; V gene: TRBV19; CDR3 DNA: TGTGCCAGTAGCACCATAGGGCGGAATGGCAATCAGCCCCAGCATTTT; CDR3 protein: CASSTIGRNGNQPQHF
D gene: -; clone size: -; J gene: TRBJ1-2; V gene: TRBV7-6; CDR3 DNA: TGTGCCAGCAGCCCGACCTTGACCGGGGGCTACACCTTC; CDR3 protein: CASSPTLTGGYTF
D gene: -; clone size: -; J gene: TRBJ1-2; V gene: TRBV10-3; CDR3 DNA: TGTGCCATCAGTGAGTCGAGTAGGGCAGTCGAAGTCTATGGCTACACCTTC; CDR3 protein: CAISESSRAVEVYGYTF
D gene: -; clone size: -; J gene: TRBJ2-7; V gene: TRBV6-5; CDR3 DNA: TGTGCCTCCAGGGACACGTCTCGGAAAGCCTACGAGCAGTACTTC; CDR3 protein: CASRDTSRKAYEQYF
D gene: -; clone size: -; J gene: TRBJ1-2; V gene: TRBV12-3/TRBV12-4; CDR3 DNA: TGTGCCAGCAGCCGACAGTTTGGCTACACCTTC; CDR3 protein: CASSRQFGYTF
D gene: -; clone size: -; J gene: TRBJ1-5; V gene: TRBV6-1; CDR3 DNA: TGTGCCAGCAGTGAAGTGGAAGGCTGGGGGATAGGTCAGCCCCAGCATTTT; CDR3 protein: CASSEVEGWGIGQPQHF
D gene: -; clone size: -; J gene: TRBJ2-7; V gene: TRBV10-1; CDR3 DNA: TGCGCCTCCCGGAAGGTGCCCTACGAGCAGTACTTC; CDR3 protein: CASRKVPYEQYF
D gene: TRBD1; clone size: -; J gene: TRBJ2-3; V gene: TRBV28; CDR3 DNA: TGTGCCAGCAGTATCCAGGGGGCAGGCACAGATACGCAGTATTTT; CDR3 protein: CASSIQGAGTDTQYF
D gene: -; clone size: -; J gene: TRBJ1-3; V gene: TRBV21-1; CDR3 DNA: TGTGCCAGCAGCAAAGCGGAGGCAAGCTCTGGAAACACCATATATTTT; CDR3 protein: CASSKAEASSGNTIYF
D gene: -; clone size: -; J gene: TRBJ1-3; V gene: TRBV13; CDR3 DNA: TGTGCCAGCAGCTATCAGGCCGACTCTGGAAACACCATATATTTT; CDR3 protein: CASSYQADSGNTIYF
D gene: TRBD1; clone size: -; J gene: TRBJ1-2; V gene: TRBV27; CDR3 DNA: TGTGCCAGCAGTTTATCGGCACAGGGGATGAATGGCTACACCTTC; CDR3 protein: CASSLSAQGMNGYTF
D gene: -; clone size: -; J gene: TRBJ2-7; V gene: TRBV6-7; CDR3 DNA: TGTGCCAGCACCCACCTTCCCCAGGGTCTTTCCTACGAGCAGTACTTC; CDR3 protein: CASTHLPQGLSYEQYF
D gene: -; clone size: -; J gene: TRBJ1-6; V gene: TRBV21-1; CDR3 DNA: TGTGCCAGCAGCATAGGAGGCCCGAGAAATCCCCCAAATAATTCACCCCTCCACTTT; CDR3 protein: CASSIGGPRNPPNNSPLHF
D gene: TRBD2; clone size: -; J gene: TRBJ2-3; V gene: TRBV29-1; CDR3 DNA: TGCAGCGGGACGGGGGGGAGCACAGATACGCAGTATTTT; CDR3 protein: CSGTGGSTDTQYF
D gene: -; clone size: -; J gene: TRBJ2-7; V gene: TRBV4-1; CDR3 DNA: TGCGCCAGCAGCCAAGATTTATCCCCCGACTACGAGCAGTACTTC; CDR3 protein: CASSQDLSPDYEQYF
D gene: TRBD1; clone size: -; J gene: TRBJ1-6; V gene: TRBV2; CDR3 DNA: TGTGCCAGCACCTTGTCCGGGACAGGGATGATAGATCTCCACTTT; CDR3 protein: CASTLSGTGMIDLHF
D gene: TRBD1; clone size: -; J gene: TRBJ1-3; V gene: TRBV18; CDR3 DNA: TGTGCCAGCTCACCGGGCCCCGGACAGGGGGCGTCGGGAAACACCATATATTTT; CDR3 protein: CASSPGPGQGASGNTIYF
D gene: -; clone size: -; J gene: TRBJ1-2; V gene: TRBV5-1; CDR3 DNA: TGCGCCAGCAGCCCCGGAGGGGGGTACGACGGCTACACCTTC; CDR3 protein: CASSPGGGYDGYTF
D gene: -; clone size: -; J gene: TRBJ2-7; V gene: TRBV9; CDR3 DNA: TGTGCCAGCAGCGTAGAGGAGCGGTCCTACGAGCAGTACTTC; CDR3 protein: CASSVEERSYEQYF
D gene: -; clone size: once; J gene: TRBJ2-7; V gene: TRBV5-4; CDR3 DNA: TGTGCCAGCAGAGGACTACCCCACGAGCAGTACTTC; CDR3 protein: CASRGLPHEQYF
D gene: TRBD1; clone size: -; J gene: TRBJ1-6; V gene: TRBV6-5; CDR3 DNA: TGTGCCAGCAGTTTGGTTGGGACAGGGTACTCACCCCTCCACTTT; CDR3 protein: CASSLVGTGYSPLHF
D gene: -; clone size: -; J gene: TRBJ1-3; V gene: TRBV5-4; CDR3 DNA: TGTGCCAGCAGCTTAGCCCACGAGGCGGGAAACACCATATATTTT; CDR3 protein: CASSLAHEAGNTIYF
D gene: -; clone size: few; J gene: TRBJ2-3; V gene: TRBV3-1/TRBV3-2; CDR3 DNA: TGTGCCAGCAGCCAAGATGGAACTAGACGGGCAGATACGCAGTATTTT; CDR3 protein: CASSQDGTRRADTQYF
D gene: -; clone size: -; J gene: TRBJ2-6; V gene: TRBV7-9; CDR3 DNA: TGTGCCAGCAGCTTAACTGGGGCCAACGTCCTGACTTTC; CDR3 protein: CASSLTGANVLTF
D gene: -; clone size: -; J gene: TRBJ2-6; V gene: TRBV5-1; CDR3 DNA: TGCGCCAGCAGCTTGGGAGACTCTGGGGCCAACGTCCTGACTTTC; CDR3 protein: CASSLGDSGANVLTF
D gene: -; clone size: -; J gene: TRBJ2-1; V gene: TRBV29-1; CDR3 DNA: TGCAGCGTTGGCCCTTCCGGGGGGCGAGGGCAGTTCTTC; CDR3 protein: CSVGPSGGRGQFF
D gene: -; clone size: -; J gene: TRBJ1-5; V gene: TRBV6-5; CDR3 DNA: TGTGCCAGCAGCCTCACAAGGGGTTCCAATCAGCCCCAGCATTTT; CDR3 protein: CASSLTRGSNQPQHF
D gene: -; clone size: once; J gene: TRBJ1-4; V gene: TRBV28; CDR3 DNA: TGTGCCAGCAGTTTACAAGGGGCCCGAAAACTGTTTTTT; CDR3 protein: CASSLQGARKLFF
D gene: TRBD1; clone size: -; J gene: TRBJ1-1; V gene: TRBV27; CDR3 DNA: TGTGCCAGCAGTTTAGGACAGGGGGGCGAAGCTTTCTTT; CDR3 protein: CASSLGQGGEAFF
D gene: TRBD2; clone size: -; J gene: TRBJ2-3; V gene: TRBV15; CDR3 DNA: TGTGCCACCAGCAGAGATCAAGCGGGGGGATCAGATACGCAGTATTTT; CDR3 protein: CATSRDQAGGSDTQYF
D gene: -; clone size: -; J gene: TRBJ1-5; V gene: TRBV6-1; CDR3 DNA: TGTGCCAGCAGTGTTGCCGGGACACCGGACCGGGAGGCCCAGCATTTT; CDR3 protein: CASSVAGTPDREAQHF
D gene: -; clone size: -; J gene: TRBJ1-6; V gene: TRBV4-1; CDR3 DNA: TGCGCCAGCAGCCAATTAACATCCTATTCACCCCTCCACTTT; CDR3 protein: CASSQLTSYSPLHF
D gene: -; clone size: -; J gene: TRBJ2-7; V gene: TRBV7-2; CDR3 DNA: TGTGCCAGCAGCCTCAGGGGTGGGAGCTCCTACGAGCAGTACTTC; CDR3 protein: CASSLRGGSSYEQYF
D gene: -; clone size: once; J gene: TRBJ1-1; V gene: TRBV19; CDR3 DNA: TGTGCCAGTAGAACAACGAAGGGCACTGAAGCTTTCTTT; CDR3 protein: CASRTTKGTEAFF
D gene: -; clone size: -; J gene: TRBJ1-1; V gene: TRBV3-1/TRBV3-2; CDR3 DNA: TGTGCCAGCAGCCAAGAGGGGGGGAACACTGAAGCTTTCTTT; CDR3 protein: CASSQEGGNTEAFF
D gene: TRBD1; clone size: -; J gene: TRBJ2-7; V gene: TRBV5-1; CDR3 DNA: TGCGCCAGCAGCGAAGGACAGGGAGGCGAGCAGTACTTC; CDR3 protein: CASSEGQGGEQYF
D gene: -; clone size: -; J gene: TRBJ1-1; V gene: TRBV13; CDR3 DNA: TGTGCCAGCAGCTTATATAACACTGAAGCTTTCTTT; CDR3 protein: CASSLYNTEAFF
D gene: TRBD2; clone size: -; J gene: TRBJ2-2; V gene: TRBV7-3; CDR3 DNA: TGTGCCAGCAGCCCGCACTCAGCGGGGGACACCGGGGAGCTGTTTTTT; CDR3 protein: CASSPHSAGDTGELFF
D gene: TRBD1; clone size: -; J gene: TRBJ2-7; V gene: TRBV29-1; CDR3 DNA: TGCAGCGTCGTCGGGGACAGCCACTCCTACGAGCAGTACTTC; CDR3 protein: CSVVGDSHSYEQYF
D gene: TRBD2; clone size: -; J gene: TRBJ2-1; V gene: TRBV18; CDR3 DNA: TGTGCCAGCTCACCCCTAGCGGGGGCTCCGGACAATGAGCAGTTCTTC; CDR3 protein: CASSPLAGAPDNEQFF
D gene: -; clone size: once; J gene: TRBJ2-2; V gene: TRBV10-1; CDR3 DNA: TGCGCCAGCAGTGCTCGGGGGTTTACCGGGGAGCTGTTTTTT; CDR3 protein: CASSARGFTGELFF
D gene: -; clone size: -; J gene: TRBJ1-4; V gene: TRBV9; CDR3 DNA: TGTGCCAGCAGCCGTACGTCTGGAACAACTAATGAAAAACTGTTTTTT; CDR3 protein: CASSRTSGTTNEKLFF
D gene: TRBD1; clone size: -; J gene: TRBJ1-4; V gene: TRBV6-5; CDR3 DNA: TGTGCCAGCAGGAAGACAGGGGGCACAGGTGAAAAACTGTTTTTT; CDR3 protein: CASRKTGGTGEKLFF
D gene: -; clone size: -; J gene: TRBJ1-1; V gene: TRBV29-1; CDR3 DNA: TGCAGCGCCGACAGGATGAACACTGAAGCTTTCTTT; CDR3 protein: CSADRMNTEAFF
D gene: -; clone size: -; J gene: TRBJ2-2; V gene: TRBV19; CDR3 DNA: TGTGCCAGTAGTATACAGGGATGGGGGGAGCTGTTTTTT; CDR3 protein: CASSIQGWGELFF
D gene: -; clone size: -; J gene: TRBJ1-5; V gene: TRBV28; CDR3 DNA: TGTGCCAGCAGCCGGGGTCAGCCCCAGCATTTT; CDR3 protein: CASSRGQPQHF